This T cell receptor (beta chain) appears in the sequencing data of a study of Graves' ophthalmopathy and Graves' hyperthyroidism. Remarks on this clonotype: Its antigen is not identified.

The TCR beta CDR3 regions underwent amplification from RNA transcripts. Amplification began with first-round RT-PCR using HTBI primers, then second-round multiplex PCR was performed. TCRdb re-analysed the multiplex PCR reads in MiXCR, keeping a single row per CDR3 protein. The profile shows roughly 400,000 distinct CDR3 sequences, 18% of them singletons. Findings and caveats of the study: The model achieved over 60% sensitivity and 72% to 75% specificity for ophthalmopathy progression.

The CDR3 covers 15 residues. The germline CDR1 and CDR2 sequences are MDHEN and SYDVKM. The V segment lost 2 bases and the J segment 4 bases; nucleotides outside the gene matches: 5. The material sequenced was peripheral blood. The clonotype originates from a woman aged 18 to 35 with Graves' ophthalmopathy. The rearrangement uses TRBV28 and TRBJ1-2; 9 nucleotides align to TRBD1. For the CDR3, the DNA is TGTGCCAGCAGTTTAGGGGACAGGGAAGGCTATGGCTACACCTTC. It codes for CASSLGDREGYGYTF.